The 24 T cell receptor beta chains below come from one sample, sequenced in a study of blood T cell repertoires in COVID-19. Assay used: immunoSEQ multiplex PCR; TCRdb lists only in-frame clones, some missing. The table includes 200,000 or so clones, 84% detected once. Material: peripheral blood. The receptors here all came from a man aged 40-55 years who had recovered from COVID-19.

This clone was counted once. The V and J genes are TRBV3-1 (or the pseudogene TRBV3-2) and TRBJ1-1; a weak D match, TRBD1 (6 bases). Germline V lookup: CDR1 LGHDT, CDR2 YNNKEL (reference sequence). The CDR3 has 14 amino acids. Trimming cost V 7 bases and J 1 base, with 13 bases left between them. The CDR3 nucleotides are TGTGCCAGCATTTCCGGGGGGCAGAACACTGAAGCTTTCTTT. Protein product: CASISGGQNTEAFF.

The gene calls are TRBV27 and TRBJ1-2; tentatively, D is TRBD1 (5 bases). Deletions cut 4 bases from V and 2 bases from J, with 14 bases between. In germline, CDR1 is MNHEY, CDR2 SMNVEV (reference sequence). There are 15 residues in the CDR3. CDR3 nucleotides: TGTGCCAGCAGTTCCCGTCCGACAGAGAACTATGGCTACACCTTC. Residues: CASSSRPTENYGYTF.

This clone occurred once. V is TRBV5-6 and J is TRBJ1-5; D uncertain. The CDR3 has 14 amino acids. V lost 0 bases to trimming and J lost 5 bases, with 9 bases between them. Germline lookup yields CDR1 SGHDT and CDR2 YYEEEE. The DNA of the CDR3 is TGTGCCAGCAGCTTGGGGGCCGCTTATCAGCCCCAGCATTTT. As protein: CASSLGAAYQPQHF.

This clone was seen a single time. The V call is TRBV7-2, the J call TRBJ2-5; the D gene is possibly TRBD2 (6 bases). CDR1 SGHTA and CDR2 FQGNSA come from the germline V gene. This CDR3 region has 14 residues. The V end lost 6 bases, the J end lost 5 bases, and 16 bases lay between the germline ends. The CDR3 nucleotides are TGTGCCAGCAGTTCAGCGGGCCTGGGGGAGACCCAGTACTTC. It yields the protein CASSSAGLGETQYF.

This rearrangement joins TRBV12-5 to TRBJ2-7, with TRBD1 matching over 10 bases. V lost 1 base, J lost 4 bases, and 4 bases stayed unmatched. Germline V gene data show CDR1 as LGHNT and CDR2 as FRNRAP. This CDR3 spans 15 amino acids. As DNA, the CDR3 is TGTGCTAGTGGTTTGGGGACAGGGGGATTGTACGAGCAGTACTTC. The encoded protein is CASGLGTGGLYEQYF.

CDR3 coding DNA: TGTGCCATCAGCCCGAGGAGGGCCCCACCATCCCCACCGAACACCGGGGAGCTGTTTTTT. As protein: CAISPRRAPPSPPNTGELFF. This chain connects TRBV10-3 to TRBJ2-2, with a possible D match to TRBD2 (6 bases). Germline CDR1 and CDR2: ENHRY and SYGVKD. The ends were cut back, 6 bases at V and 0 bases at J, with 26 bases in the middle. There are 20 residues in the CDR3.

The chain joins TRBV5-1 to TRBJ1-1, with D unclear. V lost 0 bases to trimming and J lost 1 base, with 10 bases between them. The CDR3 covers 15 residues. CDR1 and CDR2 (germline): SGHRS, YFSETQ. The CDR3 bases are TGCGCCAGCAGCTTGGGGGAGGTTAGGAACACTGAAGCTTTCTTT. Amino acids: CASSLGEVRNTEAFF.

This rearrangement joins TRBV5-5 to TRBJ1-6, with D possibly TRBD1 on 6 matching bases. CDR1 is SGHKS, CDR2 YYEKEE, per germline (reference sequence). V was cut by 6 bases and J by 6 bases, with 16 bases left in between. CDR3 size: 15 residues. The CDR3 nucleotides read TGTGCCAGCAAGCTCGGGGGGCCGGGTAATTCACCCCTCCACTTT. Its translation is CASKLGGPGNSPLHF.

The V gene is TRBV19, the J gene TRBJ1-6; 9 bases are shared with TRBD1. Per the germline V gene, CDR1 is LNHDA and CDR2 is SQIVND (reference sequence). The CDR3 totals 16 residues. J lost 11 bases, V lost 3 bases, and 11 bases had no gene match. Here the CDR3 DNA reads TGTGCCAGTAGTATTTCGGGGACAGGGCTCGGACCACCCCTCCACTTT. It is translated as CASSISGTGLGPPLHF.

J is TRBJ1-6 and V is TRBV7-2; D gene ambiguous. Trimming stripped 3 bases from V and 9 bases from J, with 15 bases between. The CDR3 spans 15 residues. The V gene's germline CDR1 is SGHTA and CDR2 FQGNSA. CDR3 region: CASSLTAQSGSPLHF. The DNA of the CDR3 is TGTGCCAGCAGCTTGACTGCCCAAAGCGGTTCACCCCTCCACTTT.

The CDR3, as DNA: TGTGCCACCAGCAGAAGGGCAGGGGGGACTAATGAAAAACTGTTTTTT. The encoded protein is CATSRRAGGTNEKLFF. V is TRBV15 and J is TRBJ1-4, with 7 bases fitting TRBD1. This CDR3 spans 16 amino acids. Germline-derived CDR1 and CDR2 are LNHNV and YYDKDF (reference sequence). V trimming: 2 bases; J trimming: 2 bases; junction bases outside the gene matches: 5.

Only a few counts were recorded for this clone. The V gene is TRBV21-1, the J gene TRBJ1-2. TRBV21-1 is labeled a pseudogene. The CDR3 has 16 residues. The CDR3, as DNA: TGTGCCAGCAGCAAAAGCGCGGGCCTGTTTCTCTATGGCTACACCTTC. Its protein is CASSKSAGLFLYGYTF.

The rearrangement joins TRBV27 to TRBJ2-5, with a possible D match to TRBD2 (5 bases). The germline V and J ends were trimmed by 0 bases and 5 bases, with 16 bases remaining between them. The germline CDR1 and CDR2 sequences are MNHEY and SMNVEV (reference sequence). The CDR3 totals 16 residues. CDR3 DNA: TGTGCCAGCAGTTTATCGCGGGCGGTCATGGGGGAGACCCAGTACTTC. This encodes CASSLSRAVMGETQYF.

The genes are TRBV19 and TRBJ1-5, with a weak D call TRBD1 (5 bases). This CDR3 spans 15 amino acids. Germline V gene data show CDR1 as LNHDA and CDR2 as SQIVND (reference sequence). V dropped 2 bases and J dropped 2 bases, with 10 bases sitting between them. In nucleotides, the CDR3 is TGTGCCAGTAGTATAAGCAGGGCGGGCAATCAGCCCCAGCATTTT. Translating gives CASSISRAGNQPQHF.

CDR3 DNA: TGTGCCAGCTCACCACGGGTGGGCGGGAAGACCCAGTACTTC. Translating it yields CASSPRVGGKTQYF. V gene TRBV18 combines with J gene TRBJ2-5, with D perhaps matching TRBD2 (6 bases). Germline CDR1 is KGHSH and CDR2 is LQKENI. The CDR3 consists of 14 residues. Trimming removed 1 base at V and 6 bases at J, with 12 bases between.

The chain employs TRBV7-2 and TRBJ2-1; 9 bases fit TRBD2. Per germline, CDR1 SGHTA and CDR2 FQGNSA. Unmatched junction bases numbered 6, after V lost 5 bases and J lost 4 bases. The CDR3 consists of 15 residues. The CDR3 region has the DNA TGTGCCAGCAGCCCCACCCTAGCGGGGTACAATGAGCAGTTCTTC. Translating gives CASSPTLAGYNEQFF.

The rearrangement links TRBV7-9 to TRBJ2-3, with 7 bases identical to TRBD2. The CDR3 length is 15 residues. After removal of 3 bases from V and 4 bases from J, the junction contained 7 bases not matched to a gene. Germline CDR1 reads SEHNR; CDR2 reads FQNEAQ (reference sequence). The CDR3 DNA follows: TGTGCCAGCAGCTTTGGACGGACTAGTCCAGATACGCAGTATTTT. Its translation: CASSFGRTSPDTQYF.

This chain uses TRBV12-3 or TRBV12-4 with TRBJ1-2, with D hard to call. The CDR3 spans 13 residues. V lost 3 bases, J lost 3 bases, and 8 bases lay in between. The CDR3 here is CASSLLGDYGYTF. CDR3 nucleotides: TGTGCCAGCAGTTTGTTGGGCGACTATGGCTACACCTTC.

The V gene is TRBV9, the J gene TRBJ1-6; TRBD1 agrees at 7 bases. Germline trimming cut 4 bases from V and 7 bases from J; bases unmatched to any gene: 8. CDR1 SGDLS and CDR2 YYNGEE come from the germline V gene. The CDR3 is made up of 15 amino acids. CDR3 amino acids: CASSIRGSRNSPLHF. The CDR3 region has the DNA TGTGCCAGCAGCATCAGGGGGTCTAGGAATTCACCCCTCCACTTT.

The gene calls are TRBV5-6 and TRBJ1-1, with 7 bases lining up with TRBD1. CDR1 and CDR2 from the germline V gene are SGHDT and YYEEEE. Losses at the gene ends were 2 bases for V and 0 bases for J; bases not matched to a gene: 10. This CDR3 is 17 amino acids long. CDR3 protein: CASSLNRDRIMNTEAFF. The DNA for the CDR3 is TGTGCCAGCAGCTTAAACCGGGACAGAATAATGAACACTGAAGCTTTCTTT.

V is TRBV28 and J is TRBJ1-2; 8 bases align to TRBD1. The ends lost 5 bases at V and 10 bases at J; junction bases unmatched: 12. CDR1 is MDHEN and CDR2 is SYDVKM in the germline V gene. This CDR3 region has 14 residues. The CDR3 region is CASSAGQAGVFYTF. The CDR3, as DNA: TGTGCCAGCAGTGCGGGACAGGCAGGAGTTTTCTACACCTTC.

The rearrangement links TRBV5-4 to TRBJ1-4; 7 bases map to TRBD1. V gave up 4 bases and J gave up 0 bases; unmatched junction bases: 6. The CDR3 has 16 amino acids. Looked up from germline, CDR1 is SGHNT and CDR2 is YYREEE (reference sequence). CDR3 in amino acids: CASSPRQGATNEKLFF. The DNA of the CDR3 is TGTGCCAGCAGCCCCCGACAGGGTGCAACTAATGAAAAACTGTTTTTT.

The CDR3 DNA reads TGTGCCACCAGCAGGGCTAGCGGGGGGAGGGCGACCGGAGAGACCCAGTACTTC. It is translated as CATSRASGGRATGETQYF. The V and J genes are TRBV15 and TRBJ2-5, with TRBD2 matching 11 bases. Germline V gives CDR1 LNHNV, CDR2 YYDKDF (reference sequence). With V trimmed by 3 bases and J by 4 bases, 13 bases remained unmatched. The CDR3 consists of 18 residues.

This chain connects TRBV7-8 to TRBJ1-2; possibly TRBD1 for D (5 bases). Per germline, CDR1 SGHVS and CDR2 FQNEAQ. The CDR3 covers 16 residues. V was cut by 1 base and J by 6 bases, with 18 bases left in between. The CDR3 reads CASSLGGNVIFDGYTF. The CDR3 DNA sequence: TGTGCCAGCAGCTTAGGGGGCAACGTCATATTTGATGGCTACACCTTC. Combining the CDR3 with reference TRBV7-8 and TRBJ1-2 gives the whole variable domain GAGVSQSPRYKVAKRGQDVALRCDPISGHVSLFWYQQALGQGPEFLTYFQNEAQLDKSGLPSDRFFAERPEGSVSTLKIQRTQQEDSAVYLCASSLGGNVIFDGYTFGSGTRLTVV.